This T cell receptor (beta chain) appears in the sequencing data of a study of OX40 agonist ivuxolimab in advanced cancers. For the study at large: From about 23 to 85 years was the age range, with a mean of approximately 58 years, and roughly 83% were male. Three patients, one with hepatocellular carcinoma and two with cutaneous melanoma, responded partially.

Remarks on this clone: What it binds is not known.

The assay was immunoSEQ multiplex PCR, and TCRdb's table has in-frame clones only and misses some. The sample shows 90,000 to 120,000 clones, approximately 90% of them seen only once. V shed 3 bases and J shed 3 bases, with 15 bases lying between them. This CDR3 contains 16 residues. CDR1 is SGHRS and CDR2 is YFSETQ in the germline V gene. The study, taken as a whole, reports: A proportion of nonresponders additionally exhibited low normalized T-cell clonal expansion. At doses 0.1 to 3.0 mg/kg, CD4+ and CD8+ clones expanded.

The sample here was CD4+ or CD8+ T cells sorted from blood, taken in a trial of the OX40 agonist ivuxolimab. The clonotype was recovered from an adult with an advanced solid tumor such as melanoma, head and neck, liver or kidney cancer. The chain recombines TRBV5-1 with TRBJ1-4, with no clear D. The CDR3 sequence is CASSYGSGMPNEKLFF. CDR3 in DNA: TGCGCCAGCAGCTATGGCTCCGGGATGCCTAATGAAAAACTGTTTTTT.